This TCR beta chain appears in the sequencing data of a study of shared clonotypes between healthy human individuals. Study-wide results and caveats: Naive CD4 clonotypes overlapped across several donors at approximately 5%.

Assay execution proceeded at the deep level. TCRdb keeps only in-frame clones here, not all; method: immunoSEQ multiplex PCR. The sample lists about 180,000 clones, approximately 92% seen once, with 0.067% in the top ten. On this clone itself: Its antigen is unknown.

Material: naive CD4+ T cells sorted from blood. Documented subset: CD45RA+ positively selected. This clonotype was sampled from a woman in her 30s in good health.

The CDR3 DNA sequence: TGTGCCAGCTCACCCCTTATAGCGGGGCCGACCCAAGAGACCCAGTACTTC. Its protein product is CASSPLIAGPTQETQYF. The gene calls are TRBV18 and TRBJ2-5; the match to TRBD2 covers 8 bases. CDR1 and CDR2 from the germline V gene are KGHSH and LQKENI. V lost 3 bases and J lost 1; bases outside the gene matches: 10. The CDR3 consists of 17 residues.